The present TCR beta chain was sequenced within a study of post-analysis software for immune sequencing data. Findings and caveats of the study: Patients showed TRBV5-6, TRBV5-1 and TRBV20-1 among roughly five TRBV segments more frequent than in controls. There was significantly lower normalized Chao1 diversity in multiple sclerosis patients than in controls. F measure grouped same-batch samples tightly together.

Unique molecular identifiers were carried by the TCR beta cDNA libraries. TCRdb itself ran the PCR reads through MiXCR, one entry per CDR3 protein. The sample has about 380,000 distinct CDR3 sequences; less than 40% are singletons. Germline loops: CDR1 MNHNS, CDR2 SASEGT. The V segment lost 1 base and the J segment 4 bases; nucleotides outside the gene matches: 2. The CDR3 contains 14 residues. Concerning this clonotype itself: Its target is unknown.

The specimen sequenced was blood. This clonotype originated in a girl between 5 and 17 years old with multiple sclerosis. The rearrangement joins TRBV6-1 to TRBJ2-5, with 8 positions matching TRBD2. CDR3 protein: CASSEVGGAETQYF. DNA for the CDR3: TGTGCCAGCAGTGAAGTCGGGGGGGCAGAGACCCAGTACTTC.